This passage covers 18 T cell receptor beta chains from one sample sequenced in a study of cytomegalovirus exposure and HLA in healthy donors. Primers: 60 Vbeta forward and 13 Jbeta reverse. TCRdb's copy holds only in-frame clones and misses some; the assay was immunoSEQ multiplex PCR. The table records 55,000 to 80,000 clones, 75% of them present only once. Sequenced material: PBMCs. These receptors originate from a man between 65 and 85 years old in good health and CMV-seronegative.

Only a few counts were recorded for this clone. V and J are TRBV4-3 and TRBJ1-2; D is possibly TRBD1 (5 bases). The CDR3 spans 15 residues. Germline assignment: CDR1 LGHNA and CDR2 YSLEER. Trimming removed 0 bases from V and 5 bases from J, with 13 bases in between. The CDR3 loop is CASSQDRQGGYGYTF. Written as DNA, the CDR3 is TGCGCCAGCAGCCAAGATAGGCAGGGAGGGTATGGCTACACCTTC.

The rearrangement joins TRBV5-1 to TRBJ2-2, with TRBD2 as a possible D gene (5 bases). CDR3 length: 15 residues. V lost 0 bases, J lost 3 bases, and 9 bases lay in between. Looked up from germline, CDR1 is SGHRS and CDR2 is YFSETQ. CDR3: CASSLVLGDTGELFF. CDR3 in DNA: TGCGCCAGCAGCTTGGTACTCGGGGACACCGGGGAGCTGTTTTTT.

This clone was seen a handful of times. The chain uses TRBV29-1 and TRBJ2-7; 9 positions agree with TRBD2. The V segment lost 6 bases and the J segment 7 bases; nucleotides outside the gene matches: 10. Germline V gene lookup returns CDR1 SQVTM and CDR2 ANQGSEA. CDR3 length: 13 residues. In DNA, the CDR3 is TGCAGCGTAGATGAAGCGGGAGGCAAAGAGCAGTACTTC. Its translation is CSVDEAGGKEQYF.

V usage is TRBV11-2 and J usage is TRBJ2-7, with 9 nucleotides matching TRBD1. Trimming removed 1 base from V and 6 bases from J; junction bases left unmatched: 13. The CDR3 is made up of 17 amino acids. Germline-derived CDR1 and CDR2 are SGHAT and FQNNGV. The CDR3 DNA reads as TGTGCCAGCAGCTTAGGGGGCTCGACAGGGGGATACGCCGAGCAGTACTTC. Translation: CASSLGGSTGGYAEQYF. Filled out from reference TRBV11-2 and TRBJ2-7, the complete variable domain reads EAGVAQSPRYKIIEKRQSVAFWCNPISGHATLYWYQQILGQGPKLLIQFQNNGVVDDSQLPKDRFSAERLKGVDSTLKIQPAKLEDSAVYLCASSLGGSTGGYAEQYFGPGTRLTVT.

This clone has only a few counts. This chain connects TRBV7-2 to TRBJ1-1, with unresolved D. CDR3 length: 13 residues. V lost 0 bases and J 3 bases, leaving 5 bases between the germline ends. From germline, CDR1 is SGHTA and CDR2 FQGNSA. The CDR3 spells CASSLAPDTEAFF. In DNA form, the CDR3 reads TGTGCCAGCAGCTTAGCGCCAGACACTGAAGCTTTCTTT.

This clone appeared once. The gene calls are TRBV18 and TRBJ2-6; D remains unclear. Trimming pared 3 bases from V and 1 base from J, leaving 13 bases between. The germline V gene encodes CDR1 KGHSH and CDR2 LQKENI. The CDR3 runs 17 residues. CDR3 sequence reads: CASSPPSLASGANVLTF. The DNA for the CDR3 is TGTGCCAGCTCACCCCCAAGTTTGGCATCTGGGGCCAACGTCCTGACTTTC.

The chain uses TRBV5-1 and TRBJ2-3; 8 nucleotides line up with TRBD2. The CDR3 length is 18 residues. J was trimmed by 1 base and V by 7 bases; bases with no gene match: 17. Germline assignment: CDR1 SGHRS and CDR2 YFSETQ. CDR3 region: CASARASGLLGGTDTQYF. The CDR3 nucleotides read TGCGCCAGCGCCAGGGCTAGCGGGCTCTTAGGAGGCACAGATACGCAGTATTTT.

This chain joins TRBV19 and TRBJ2-3; 13 nucleotides line up with TRBD2. CDR3 length equals 16 residues. V trimming: 9 bases; J trimming: 1 base; junction bases outside the gene matches: 7. Germline V gene lookup returns CDR1 LNHDA and CDR2 SQIVND (reference sequence). The CDR3 sequence is CASQGLAGRGTDTQYF. CDR3 bases: TGTGCCAGCCAGGGACTAGCGGGACGGGGCACAGATACGCAGTATTTT.

The J gene is TRBJ1-4, the V gene TRBV30, with D uncertain. Per the germline V gene, CDR1 is GTSNPN and CDR2 is SVGIG (reference sequence). The CDR3 is 13 residues long. Trimming took 4 bases from V and 0 from J, leaving 6 bases between them. CDR3 in DNA: TGTGCCTGGACGGGTGCAACTAATGAAAAACTGTTTTTT. Translated: CAWTGATNEKLFF.

The chain carries TRBV10-3 and TRBJ2-5; 7 bases are a match to TRBD2. Germline-derived CDR1 and CDR2 are ENHRY and SYGVKD. This CDR3 is built from 14 residues. With V trimmed by 7 bases and J by 3 bases, 8 bases remained unmatched. This CDR3 reads CAINSGLRKETQYF. CDR3 nucleotides: TGTGCCATCAACTCGGGACTAAGGAAAGAGACCCAGTACTTC.

The J gene is TRBJ2-1, the V gene TRBV11-3, with D possibly matching TRBD1 (5 bases). CDR1 and CDR2 (germline): SGHNT, YENEEA. Trimming pared 1 base from V and 6 bases from J, leaving 10 bases between. CDR3 length: 14 amino acids. CDR3 nucleotide sequence: TGTGCCAGCAGCTTAGGTGGGCAGGGCAATGAGCAGTTCTTC. Translating gives CASSLGGQGNEQFF.

Note on this clone: The junction differs from germline at one of its ends, possibly a read error. The chain employs TRBV15 and TRBJ2-3; 9 nucleotides line up with TRBD1. Germline values: CDR1 LNHNV, CDR2 YYDKDF (reference sequence). This CDR3 contains 15 residues. The CDR3 DNA follows: TGTGCCACCAGCAACAGAACAGGGGGCACTGATACGCAGTATTTT. Translated: CATSNRTGGTDTQYF.

The gene calls are TRBV18 and TRBJ1-2, with D maybe TRBD1 (6 bases). Germline values: CDR1 KGHSH, CDR2 LQKENI. The CDR3 totals 16 residues. V was shortened by 3 bases and J by 2 bases, with 16 bases between the two germline ends. The CDR3 DNA follows: TGTGCCAGCTCACCCGGCCAGGGGAGTCGGAACTATGGCTACACCTTC. Translated, it gives CASSPGQGSRNYGYTF.

This sequence joins TRBV9 and TRBJ1-3, with a possible D match to TRBD1 (5 bases). From germline, CDR1 is SGDLS and CDR2 YYNGEE. This CDR3 comprises 15 residues. Trimming removed 0 bases at V and 0 bases at J, with 7 bases between. The CDR3 DNA reads TGTGCCAGCAGCGTAGGCAGGGTCTCTGGAAACACCATATATTTT. Its translation is CASSVGRVSGNTIYF.

The genes are TRBV6-6 and TRBJ1-2; a weak D match, TRBD1 (5 bases). The CDR3 extends over 15 amino acids. Germline V CDR1 and CDR2: MNHNY, SVGAGI (reference sequence). V was shortened by 7 bases and J by 5 bases, with 20 bases between the two germline ends. The CDR3 loop reads CASKVRGRLPYGYTF. The CDR3 bases are TGTGCCAGCAAAGTAAGGGGCAGGCTACCTTATGGCTACACCTTC.

This clone was seen a single time. V usage is TRBV6-5 and J usage is TRBJ1-2, with D maybe TRBD1 (5 bases). The germline V and J ends were trimmed by 5 bases and 4 bases, with 11 bases remaining between them. The CDR3 contains 13 residues. Germline V gene lookup returns CDR1 MNHEY and CDR2 SVGAGI. The CDR3 nucleotides are TGTGCCAGCAGTGGAGGGACGGTCTATGGCTACACCTTC. Translating gives CASSGGTVYGYTF.

The genes are TRBV10-1 and TRBJ2-3, with TRBD1 identical over 8 bases. This CDR3 spans 17 amino acids. V was clipped by 6 bases and J by 0 bases; unmatched bases: 11. CDR1 and CDR2 (germline): WNHNN, SYGVQD (reference sequence). The CDR3 here is CASSLEGQVGSTDTQYF. The CDR3 nucleotides read TGCGCCAGCAGCCTAGAGGGACAGGTGGGGAGCACAGATACGCAGTATTTT.

This chain connects TRBV6-5 to TRBJ1-2, with D hard to call. Germline lookup yields CDR1 MNHEY and CDR2 SVGAGI. The CDR3 extends over 14 amino acids. Trimming pared 4 bases from V and 4 bases from J, leaving 13 bases between. The DNA for the CDR3 is TGTGCCAGCAGTTGGGAGTCAACCTCCTATGGCTACACCTTC. Translated: CASSWESTSYGYTF.